This T cell receptor (beta chain) was captured in a study of T-cell reconstitution after alpha-beta-depleted transplantation in children. Deletions cut 0 bases from V and 7 bases from J, with 10 bases between. Germline CDR1 is LGHNA and CDR2 is YSLEER. This CDR3 is 13 amino acids long. A library of TCRbeta sequences, prepared with unique molecular identifiers, was generated. TCRdb itself ran the PCR reads through MiXCR, one entry per CDR3 protein. The sample comprises about 610,000 distinct CDR3 sequences, 10% of which are singletons, and about 4% rests with the top ten. This chain connects TRBV4-3 to TRBJ2-7; D not certain. Specimen: PBMCs from the stem cell graft donor, collected from the stem cell graft. The source is a human donor who donated a stem cell graft to a child with acute myeloid leukemia. CDR3 in amino acids: CASSQDDGREQYF. CDR3 DNA: TGCGCCAGCAGCCAAGACGACGGAAGGGAGCAGTACTTC.